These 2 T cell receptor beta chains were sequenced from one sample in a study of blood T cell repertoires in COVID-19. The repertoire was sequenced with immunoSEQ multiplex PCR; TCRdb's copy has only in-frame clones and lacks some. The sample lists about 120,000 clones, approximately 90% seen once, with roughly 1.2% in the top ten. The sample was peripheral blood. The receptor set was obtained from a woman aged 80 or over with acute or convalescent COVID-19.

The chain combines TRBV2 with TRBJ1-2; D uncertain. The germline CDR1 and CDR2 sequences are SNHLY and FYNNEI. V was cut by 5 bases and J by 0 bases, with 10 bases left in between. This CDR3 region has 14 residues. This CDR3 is CASSSQSSNYGYTF. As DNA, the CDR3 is TGTGCCAGCAGTTCCCAAAGCTCTAACTATGGCTACACCTTC.

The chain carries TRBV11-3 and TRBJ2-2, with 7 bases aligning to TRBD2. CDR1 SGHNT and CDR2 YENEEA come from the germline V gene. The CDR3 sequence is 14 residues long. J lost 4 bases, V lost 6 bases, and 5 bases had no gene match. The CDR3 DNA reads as TGTGCCAGCAGGCGCGGGGGACCCACCGGGGAGCTGTTTTTT. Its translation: CASRRGGPTGELFF.